This entry features one T cell receptor (beta chain) sequence. Its cognate antigen is unknown. The data derive from a study of regulatory T cells in long-lasting Graves disease. As for the study in general: The criterion for persistent Graves' disease was over 5 years of antithyroid drugs with positive TSH receptor antibodies.

Study-level results: The study examined only peripheral blood, not thyroid tissue.

Time point reported: persistent/refractory GD, antithyroid drugs over 5 years with positive TRAb. From PBMCs, RNA was extracted and then used to make the TCR library. It was an endocrinology department in Xi'an, China, that provided the patients. The peripheral blood volume drawn was about 9 milliliters, and it was collected into EDTA tubes. Both iRepertoire HTBI primers and Arm-PCR of CDR3 regions were used to build the TCR beta libraries. A single record per CDR3 protein comes from TCRdb applying MiXCR to the multiplex PCR reads. The table lists a few hundred thousand distinct CDR3 sequences, 20% to 25% of them singletons, with 10% to 15% in the top ten. Trimming shortened V by 5 bases and J by 18 bases, and 17 bases separated the two germline ends. Germline-derived CDR1 and CDR2 are DFQATT and SNEGSKA (reference sequence). This CDR3 is 11 amino acids long.

This clonotype was obtained from a female donor with Graves disease. The input for sequencing was peripheral blood mononuclear cells (PBMCs), taken when the disease was refractory, from a patient treated with antithyroid drugs. The gene calls are TRBV20-1 and TRBJ1-6; D remains unclear. The CDR3 protein is CSAGYWANSHF. CDR3 sequence (DNA): TGCAGTGCTGGATATTGGGCCAATTCCCACTTT.